This TCR beta chain was obtained from a study of regulatory T cells. With 5 bases removed from V and 2 bases from J, the gap between germline ends came to 9 bases. The CDR3 sequence is 13 residues long. Germline V CDR1 and CDR2: SEHNR, FQNEAQ (reference sequence). Primers: 52 TRBV forward and 13 TRBJ reverse. Profiling relied on immunoSEQ multiplex PCR, and the TCRdb table lists in-frame clones only, not all of them. The profile shows about 17,000 clones, 65% to 90% of them singletons. Autoimmunity was present in every CD3G-deficient patient, worse in two. At testing, patients were 2 to 39 years old, with reduced naive and increased memory T-cell proportions. Regulatory (CD25-high CD127-low) and conventional (CD25-low CD127-high) CD4+ T cells were sorted separately. Details on this clone: The antigen remains unidentified.

Study-wide results and caveats: In CD3G-deficient patients, conventional CD4+ T cells were enriched for hydrophobic CDR3 residues at positions 6 and 7. In patients, unique TRB V-J pairs were restricted and V/J usage skewed, especially in Tregs.

The specimen was conventional CD4+ T cells sorted from blood. The J gene is TRBJ1-1, the V gene TRBV7-9; D unresolved. The TCR comes from a person between 30 and 45 years old with CD3G deficiency. CDR3 amino acids: CASSPQINTEAFF. CDR3 sequence (DNA): TGTGCCAGCAGCCCTCAGATTAACACTGAAGCTTTCTTT.